Presented here are 5 T cell receptor beta chains from one specimen sequenced in a study of cytomegalovirus exposure and HLA in healthy donors. Only in-frame clones appear in the TCRdb table, and some are missing; sequencing was by immunoSEQ multiplex PCR. The sample lists some 63,000 clones; around 89% were seen once. Sequenced material: PBMCs. These receptors came from a woman aged 18 to 35 in good health and CMV-seronegative.

This rearrangement joins TRBV5-1 to TRBJ2-2; 9 bases agree with TRBD1. Germline values: CDR1 SGHRS, CDR2 YFSETQ. Trimming took 5 bases from V and 7 from J; bases not matched to a gene: 6. There are 14 residues in the CDR3. The CDR3 protein is CASRQGAVDGELFF. CDR3 coding DNA: TGCGCCAGCAGACAGGGGGCTGTCGACGGGGAGCTGTTTTTT.

This sequence joins TRBV5-1 and TRBJ2-5, with D possibly being TRBD1 (6 bases). V was cut by 7 bases and J by 3 bases, with 22 bases left in between. Germline CDR1 and CDR2: SGHRS and YFSETQ. This CDR3 is 16 amino acids long. The chain's CDR3 is CASGSPKGVWEETQYF. The CDR3 DNA reads TGCGCCAGCGGATCACCTAAGGGGGTGTGGGAAGAGACCCAGTACTTC.

The DNA for the CDR3 is TGTGCCAGCAGCCCCTGGCGGATGCGGGAGACCCAGTACTTC. This translates into CASSPWRMRETQYF. The rearrangement links TRBV7-8 to TRBJ2-5; D unclear. V was clipped by 5 bases and J by 5 bases, with 15 bases between them. This CDR3 contains 14 residues. The germline gives CDR1 SGHVS, CDR2 FQNEAQ. The variable domain in full, completed from reference TRBV7-8 and TRBJ2-5, reads GAGVSQSPRYKVAKRGQDVALRCDPISGHVSLFWYQQALGQGPEFLTYFQNEAQLDKSGLPSDRFFAERPEGSVSTLKIQRTQQEDSAVYLCASSPWRMRETQYFGPGTRLLVL.

The rearrangement uses TRBV11-2 and TRBJ2-2; D possibly corresponds to TRBD1 (5 bases). The CDR3 is made up of 14 amino acids. The ends were cut back, 2 bases at V and 6 bases at J, with 10 bases in the middle. The germline V gene encodes CDR1 SGHAT and CDR2 FQNNGV. DNA of the CDR3: TGTGCCAGCAGCTTACAGGGATCGGCCGGGGAGCTGTTTTTT. Its protein product is CASSLQGSAGELFF. Supplemented by reference TRBV11-2 and TRBJ2-2, the full variable domain reads EAGVAQSPRYKIIEKRQSVAFWCNPISGHATLYWYQQILGQGPKLLIQFQNNGVVDDSQLPKDRFSAERLKGVDSTLKIQPAKLEDSAVYLCASSLQGSAGELFFGEGSRLTVL.

The rearrangement links TRBV5-1 to TRBJ1-4; TRBD1 might be the D (6 bases). The CDR3 loop spans 14 amino acids. V dropped 0 bases and J dropped 8 bases, with 11 bases sitting between them. CDR1 is SGHRS, CDR2 YFSETQ, per germline. The CDR3 sequence is CASSLEGVGEKLFF. In nucleotides, the CDR3 is TGCGCCAGCAGCTTGGAGGGGGTTGGAGAAAAACTGTTTTTT.